These T cell receptor beta chains were read from a single sample in a study of cytomegalovirus exposure and HLA in healthy donors. Only in-frame clones appear in the TCRdb table, and some are missing; sequencing was by immunoSEQ multiplex PCR. The table has some 200,000 clones, around 86% seen once. Source material: PBMCs. These TCRs come from a woman between 40 and 55 years old in good health and CMV-seronegative. The CDR3 runs from the conserved cysteine through the conserved F or W. D genes are given only for firm matches. A clone size is listed for some rows: how often the clone was seen (once, few, many), or a class if it is expanded.

d_call	j_call	clone_size	v_call	cdr3_nt	cdr3_aa
.	TRBJ2-5	.	TRBV2	TGTGCCAGCAGTGCAGCTACGCGGGCCGCGACCCAGTACTTC	CASSAATRAATQYF
.	TRBJ1-1	.	TRBV4-1	TGCGCCAGCAGCCAACCCATCCCGTTGGGAGCCGAAGCTTTCTTT	CASSQPIPLGAEAFF
.	TRBJ2-7	.	TRBV27	TGTGCCAGCAGTTTAACGGAGGACGAGCAGTACTTC	CASSLTEDEQYF
TRBD2	TRBJ2-1	.	TRBV28	TGTGCCAGCAGTTTATCCATCTTCTCGACTAGCGGGCCTAGCTCCTACAATGAGCAGTTCTTC	CASSLSIFSTSGPSSYNEQFF
.	TRBJ2-7	.	TRBV2	TGTGCCAGCAGTGAATTGGCAGGGAACCACGAGCAGTACTTC	CASSELAGNHEQYF
TRBD1	TRBJ1-2	.	TRBV5-4	TGTGCCAGCAGCTTGTGGTCGACAGGGGCTCATGGCTACACCTTC	CASSLWSTGAHGYTF
.	TRBJ1-1	.	TRBV10-3	TGTGCCATCAGTGATGGTTCCCGACAGCTTCCGAACACTGAAGCTTTCTTT	CAISDGSRQLPNTEAFF
.	TRBJ1-1	.	TRBV27	TGTGCCAGCAGTTTCCAGGGAATGAACACTGAAGCTTTCTTT	CASSFQGMNTEAFF
TRBD2	TRBJ2-1	once	TRBV28	TGTGCCAGCAGTTTCGGCGGGAGGCTCAATGAGCAGTTCTTC	CASSFGGRLNEQFF
TRBD1	TRBJ1-3	.	TRBV10-3	TGTGCCATCAGTGGAACGGACAGGGGGCTAGGAAACACCATATATTTT	CAISGTDRGLGNTIYF
.	TRBJ1-2	.	TRBV6-6	TGTGCCAGCAGTTACGCCCAACAGGTTAACTATGGCTACACCTTC	CASSYAQQVNYGYTF
TRBD1	TRBJ1-1	.	TRBV7-3	TGTGCCAGCAGACCCGGACAGGGGACTGAAGCTTTCTTT	CASRPGQGTEAFF
TRBD2	TRBJ2-7	.	TRBV5-1	TGCGCCAGCAGCTTCATAGGACTAGCGGGAGGTAGCTCCTACGAGCAGTACTTC	CASSFIGLAGGSSYEQYF
.	TRBJ1-3	.	TRBV18	TGTGCCAGCTCCCCGACACTTAGCTCTGGAAACACCATATATTTT	CASSPTLSSGNTIYF
TRBD1	TRBJ1-2	.	TRBV28	TGTGCCAGCAGTTTAGGGGACAGGGGTTATGGCTACACCTTC	CASSLGDRGYGYTF
.	TRBJ2-2	.	TRBV27	TGTGCCAGCGGATGGGGGCCAGCGGCGAACACCGGGGAGCTGTTTTTT	CASGWGPAANTGELFF
.	TRBJ2-3	few	TRBV30	TGTGCCTGGAGTGAAAATCTGAGCACAGATACGCAGTATTTT	CAWSENLSTDTQYF
TRBD2	TRBJ2-2	.	TRBV6-6	TGTGCCAGCAGTAAAACTAGCGTCCTAAACACCGGGGAGCTGTTTTTT	CASSKTSVLNTGELFF
TRBD1	TRBJ2-7	once	TRBV7-9	TGTGCCAGCAGCACCACCGGGACAGCTTCCTACGAGCAGTACTTC	CASSTTGTASYEQYF
.	TRBJ1-2	few	TRBV7-9	TGTGCCAGCAGCTTAGGGGGGGTTACTGGCTACACCTTC	CASSLGGVTGYTF
.	TRBJ2-5	.	TRBV7-2	TGTGCCAGCAGCTTAGCGGGGCATCAAGAGACCCAGTACTTC	CASSLAGHQETQYF
TRBD2	TRBJ2-1	.	TRBV28	TGTGCCAGCAGTCCTACGACTAGCGGGAGGAATGAGCAGTTCTTC	CASSPTTSGRNEQFF